What follows describes a single T cell receptor beta chain. This clone has just a few counts. The specificity of this receptor is unknown. No clone much larger than this one lies a single base away; base qualities are absent. This sample was taken from a study of cytomegalovirus exposure and HLA in healthy donors (dated by TCRdb to about 2017). As for the study more broadly: According to a later analysis, the 120 or so validation repertoires were produced on the same platform as the roughly 700 repertoires of the first cohort. The study aimed to test whether cataloging public T cell receptors could reveal signatures of past pathogen exposure. In addition to the first cohort of 666 subjects, a separate validation cohort of 120 different subjects was used. To predict cytomegalovirus infection status, the study combined high-throughput TCR immunosequencing, statistical association of individual TCRs with disease status, and machine learning. What the authors observed across the whole study: A few of the identified cytomegalovirus-associated TCR beta chains were confirmed in vitro to be specific for cytomegalovirus antigens. In both the original and validation cohorts, the classifier was reported to diagnose cytomegalovirus status with high specificity and sensitivity. A later analysis found that TCRs clustered in the first cohort also tended to co-occur in the 110 or so validation repertoires, with 94% of cluster scores above 0. The authors suggested that the approach could potentially be generalized to other disease states and immunological phenotypes. Most TCR sequences were observed very rarely across donors, whereas some public TCRs were present in many individuals. A later analysis had no HLA typing for the validation cohort, so co-occurrence there was scored across all 110 or so repertoires. In the study, 150 to 200 TCR beta chains were listed as associated with cytomegalovirus.

Donors formed part of the validation cohort, which comprised 120 subjects and was distinct from the first cohort of under 750 subjects. Library generation was performed with the immunoSEQ multiplex PCR assay. The study's processing was this. A statistical classification framework was developed to diagnose cytomegalovirus status using the catalog of TCR beta chain sequences. Not all clones reach the TCRdb copy of this immuneACCESS table, which keeps in-frame sequences only. Checked studies attribute under half of the gap to unresolved V genes and leave the rest unexplained. The DNA gave D and trimming, while V, J and clone size come from that table. Here the sample has 85,000 to 130,000 clones; about 88% occur a single time. Of the sample, around 1.7% falls within the top ten clones. The sequence was collected from a woman in her late teens or twenties in good health and CMV-seropositive. The specimen sequenced was PBMCs.

The DNA sequence is given as TGTGCCAGCAGTTCCCACGGGGGGAGCACAGATACGCAGTATTTT. This sequence encodes CASSSHGGSTDTQYF. This sequence uses TRBV6-5 and TRBJ2-3, with 7 bases matching TRBD2. CDR1 and CDR2 are read off the germline V gene as MNHEY and SVGAGI. The germline V end is reduced by 4 bases and the J end by 0 bases; junction bases left unmatched: 4. The CDR3 has 15 amino acids, counting the end cysteine and phenylalanine. Left in the record is the CDR3 DNA by itself, 45 bases read in frame from the first base.